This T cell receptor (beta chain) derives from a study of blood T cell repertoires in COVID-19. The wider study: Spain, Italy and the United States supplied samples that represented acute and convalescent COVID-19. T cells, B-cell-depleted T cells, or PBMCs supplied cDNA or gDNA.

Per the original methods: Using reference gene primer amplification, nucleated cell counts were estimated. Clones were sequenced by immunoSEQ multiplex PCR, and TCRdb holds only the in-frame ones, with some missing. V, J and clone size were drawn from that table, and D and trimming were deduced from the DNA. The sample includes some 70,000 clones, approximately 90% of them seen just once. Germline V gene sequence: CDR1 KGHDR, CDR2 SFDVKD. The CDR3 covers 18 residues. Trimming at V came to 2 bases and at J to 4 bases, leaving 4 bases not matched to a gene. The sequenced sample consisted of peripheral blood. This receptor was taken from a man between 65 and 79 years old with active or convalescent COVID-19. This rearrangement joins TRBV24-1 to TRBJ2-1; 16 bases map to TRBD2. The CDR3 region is CATSDSKGLAGGYNEQFF. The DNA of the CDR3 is TGTGCCACCAGTGATTCCAAGGGACTAGCGGGGGGGTACAATGAGCAGTTCTTC.